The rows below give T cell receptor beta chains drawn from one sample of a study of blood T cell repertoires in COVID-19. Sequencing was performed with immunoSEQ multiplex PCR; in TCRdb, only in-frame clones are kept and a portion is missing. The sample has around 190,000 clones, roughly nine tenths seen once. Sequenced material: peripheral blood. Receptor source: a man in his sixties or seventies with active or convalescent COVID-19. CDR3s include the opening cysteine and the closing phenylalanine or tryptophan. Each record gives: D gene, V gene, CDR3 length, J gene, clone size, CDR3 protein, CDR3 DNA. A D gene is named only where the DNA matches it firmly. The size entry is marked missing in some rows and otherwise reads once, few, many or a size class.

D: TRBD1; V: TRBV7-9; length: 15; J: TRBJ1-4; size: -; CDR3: CASSSVGTGDEKLFF; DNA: TGTGCCAGCAGCTCCGTCGGGACAGGGGATGAAAAACTGTTTTTT
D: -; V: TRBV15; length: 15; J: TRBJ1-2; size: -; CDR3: CATSRYSGGFYGYTF; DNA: TGTGCCACCAGCAGGTACTCGGGAGGGTTCTATGGCTACACCTTC
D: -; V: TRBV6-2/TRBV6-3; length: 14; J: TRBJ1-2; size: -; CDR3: CASSYGLGADGYTF; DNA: TGTGCCAGCAGTTACGGTTTGGGAGCTGATGGCTACACCTTC
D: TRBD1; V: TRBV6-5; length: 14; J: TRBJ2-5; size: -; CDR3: CASSHRDRVETQYF; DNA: TGTGCCAGCAGCCACCGGGACAGGGTGGAGACCCAGTACTTC
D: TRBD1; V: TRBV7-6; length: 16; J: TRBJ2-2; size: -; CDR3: CASSSRQGQTGGELFF; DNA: TGTGCCAGCAGCTCCAGACAGGGGCAAACGGGCGGGGAGCTGTTTTTT
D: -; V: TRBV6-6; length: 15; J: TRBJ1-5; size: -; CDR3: CASSPQGLSNQPQHF; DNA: TGTGCCAGCAGTCCCCAGGGGCTTAGCAATCAGCCCCAGCATTTT
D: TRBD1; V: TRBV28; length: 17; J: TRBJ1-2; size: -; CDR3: CASSSAGTGAPPSGYTF; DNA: TGTGCCAGCAGTTCAGCCGGGACAGGGGCTCCACCTTCGGGCTACACCTTC
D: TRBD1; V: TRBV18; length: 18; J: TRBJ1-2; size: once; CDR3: CASSPSRDRGLSNYGYTF; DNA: TGTGCCAGCTCACCTAGTCGGGACAGGGGGCTTTCTAACTATGGCTACACCTTC
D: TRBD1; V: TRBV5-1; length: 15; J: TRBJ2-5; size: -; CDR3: CASSLGTGGRETQYF; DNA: TGCGCCAGCAGCTTGGGGACAGGGGGGAGAGAGACCCAGTACTTC
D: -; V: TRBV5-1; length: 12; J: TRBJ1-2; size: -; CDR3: CASSLDRSGYTF; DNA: TGCGCCAGCAGCTTGGACAGGTCTGGCTACACCTTC
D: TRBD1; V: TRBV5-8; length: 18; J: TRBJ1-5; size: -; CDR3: CASSSTAQGTLSNQPQHF; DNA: TGTGCCAGCAGTTCTACTGCACAGGGGACCCTAAGCAATCAGCCCCAGCATTTT
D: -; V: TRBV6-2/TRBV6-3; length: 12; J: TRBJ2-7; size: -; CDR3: CASSYSSLEQYF; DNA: TGTGCCAGCAGTTACTCAAGCTTAGAGCAGTACTTC
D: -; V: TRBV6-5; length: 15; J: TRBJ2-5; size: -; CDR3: CASSYSRVGRETQYF; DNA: TGTGCCAGCAGTTACTCCCGGGTTGGTAGGGAGACCCAGTACTTC
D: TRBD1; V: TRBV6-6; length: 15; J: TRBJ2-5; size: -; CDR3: CASSYPPGQQETQYF; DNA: TGTGCCAGCAGTTACCCTCCGGGACAGCAAGAGACCCAGTACTTC
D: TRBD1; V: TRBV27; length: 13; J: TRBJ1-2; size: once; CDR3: CASSPRTGEGYTF; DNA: TGTGCCAGCAGTCCGCGGACAGGGGAAGGCTACACCTTC
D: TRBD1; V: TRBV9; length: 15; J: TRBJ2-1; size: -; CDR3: CASSPGQVVVNEQFF; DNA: TGTGCCAGCAGCCCGGGACAGGTGGTAGTGAATGAGCAGTTCTTC
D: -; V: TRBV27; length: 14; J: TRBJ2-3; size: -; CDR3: CASTPGGGADTQYF; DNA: TGTGCCAGCACCCCCGGGGGAGGCGCAGATACGCAGTATTTT
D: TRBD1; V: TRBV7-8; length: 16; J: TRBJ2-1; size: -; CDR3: CASSVGTATRRNEQFF; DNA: TGTGCCAGCAGCGTAGGGACAGCCACACGGAGGAATGAGCAGTTCTTC
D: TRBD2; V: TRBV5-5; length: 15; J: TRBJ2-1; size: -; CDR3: CASSLSGTSRHEQFF; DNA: TGTGCCAGCAGCTTGTCCGGGACTAGCAGACATGAGCAGTTCTTC
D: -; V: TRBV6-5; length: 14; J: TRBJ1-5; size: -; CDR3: CASSRGDSNQPQHF; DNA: TGTGCCAGCAGTCGCGGGGACAGCAATCAGCCCCAGCATTTT
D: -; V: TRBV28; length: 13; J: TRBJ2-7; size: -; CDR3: CASSFRYGGEQYF; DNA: TGTGCCAGCAGTTTTCGATACGGGGGAGAACAGTACTTC
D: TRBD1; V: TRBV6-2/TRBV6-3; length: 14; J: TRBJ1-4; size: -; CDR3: CASSPRDRGLVMVF; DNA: TGTGCCAGCAGTCCCCGGGACAGGGGCCTCGTTATGGTTTTT
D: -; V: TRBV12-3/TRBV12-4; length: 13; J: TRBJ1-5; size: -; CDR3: CASSLGESQPQHF; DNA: TGTGCCAGCAGTTTAGGAGAATCCCAGCCCCAGCATTTT
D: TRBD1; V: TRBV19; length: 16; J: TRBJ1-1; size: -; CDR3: CASSAVSGTANTEAFF; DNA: TGTGCCAGTAGTGCCGTATCCGGGACAGCGAACACTGAAGCTTTCTTT
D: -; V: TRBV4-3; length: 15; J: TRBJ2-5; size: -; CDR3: CASSPRRVSEETQYF; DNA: TGCGCCAGCAGCCCGAGGCGGGTCTCGGAGGAGACCCAGTACTTC
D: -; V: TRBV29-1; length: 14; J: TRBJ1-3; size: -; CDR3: CSVEDRFSGNTIYF; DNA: TGCAGCGTTGAAGACAGGTTTTCTGGAAACACCATATATTTT
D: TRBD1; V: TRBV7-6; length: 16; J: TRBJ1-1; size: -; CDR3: CASSLAPGTANTEAFF; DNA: TGTGCCAGCAGCTTAGCTCCCGGGACAGCGAACACTGAAGCTTTCTTT
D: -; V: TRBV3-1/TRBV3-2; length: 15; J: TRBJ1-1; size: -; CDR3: CASSQDRVRNTEAFF; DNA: TGTGCCAGCAGCCAAGACAGGGTAAGAAACACTGAAGCTTTCTTT
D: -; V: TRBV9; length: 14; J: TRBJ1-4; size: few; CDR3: CASSATWANEKLFF; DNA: TGTGCCAGCAGCGCGACTTGGGCTAATGAAAAACTGTTTTTT
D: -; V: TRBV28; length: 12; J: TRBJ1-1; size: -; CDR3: CASSPLGTEAFF; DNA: TGTGCCAGCAGCCCTCTCGGCACTGAAGCTTTCTTT
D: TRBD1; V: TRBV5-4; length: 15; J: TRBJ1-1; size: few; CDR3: CASSPGQGLNTEAFF; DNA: TGTGCCAGCAGCCCCGGACAGGGATTGAACACTGAAGCTTTCTTT
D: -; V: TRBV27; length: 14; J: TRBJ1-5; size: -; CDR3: CASSSPSTNQPQHF; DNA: TGTGCCAGCAGTTCGCCCTCCACTAATCAGCCCCAGCATTTT
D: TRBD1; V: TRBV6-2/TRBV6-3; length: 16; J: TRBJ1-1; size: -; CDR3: CASSHGTGGLWTEAFF; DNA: TGTGCCAGCAGTCACGGGACAGGGGGCTTGTGGACTGAAGCTTTCTTT
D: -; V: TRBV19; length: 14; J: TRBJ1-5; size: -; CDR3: CASRTLGSNQPQHF; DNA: TGTGCCAGTCGAACCCTCGGGAGCAATCAGCCCCAGCATTTT
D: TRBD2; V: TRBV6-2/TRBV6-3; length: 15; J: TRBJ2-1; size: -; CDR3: CASSPQRGSYNEQFF; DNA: TGTGCCAGCAGTCCCCAGCGGGGTTCTTACAATGAGCAGTTCTTC
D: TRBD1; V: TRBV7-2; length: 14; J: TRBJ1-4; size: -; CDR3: CASTRDSRHEKLFF; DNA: TGTGCCAGCACCCGGGACAGCCGCCATGAAAAACTGTTTTTT
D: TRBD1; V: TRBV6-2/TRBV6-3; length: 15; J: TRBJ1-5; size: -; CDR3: CASSRQGAKVQPQHF; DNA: TGTGCCAGCAGCCGACAGGGGGCTAAGGTTCAGCCCCAGCATTTT
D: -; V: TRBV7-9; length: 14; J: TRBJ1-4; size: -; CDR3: CASSPRQAGEKLFF; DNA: TGTGCCAGCAGCCCCCGACAGGCGGGCGAAAAACTGTTTTTT
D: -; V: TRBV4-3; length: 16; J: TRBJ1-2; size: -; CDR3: CASSQIQGSYNYGYTF; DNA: TGCGCCAGCAGCCAGATCCAGGGCAGCTATAACTATGGCTACACCTTC
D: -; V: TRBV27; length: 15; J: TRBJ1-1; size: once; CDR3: CASSYSPLGRTEAFF; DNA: TGTGCCAGCAGCTATAGCCCCCTGGGGCGGACTGAAGCTTTCTTT
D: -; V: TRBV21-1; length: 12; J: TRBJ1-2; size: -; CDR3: CASIGGYDGYTF; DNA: TGTGCCAGCATTGGGGGGTACGATGGCTACACCTTC
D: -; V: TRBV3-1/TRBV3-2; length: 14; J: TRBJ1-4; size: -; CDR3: CASSQQGGGEKLFF; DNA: TGTGCCAGCAGCCAACAGGGTGGCGGTGAAAAACTGTTTTTT